This T cell receptor (beta chain) was identified during a study of early T cells in non-severe SARS-CoV-2 infection. General study points: The matching step, a VDJdb search, favored anti-spike CD8 responses and missed private and CD4 specificities.

The CDR3 has 15 residues. V lost 1 base to trimming and J lost 9 bases, with 13 bases between them. Germline CDR1 reads LGHDT; CDR2 reads YNNKEL (reference sequence). This clonotype was seen at least ten times. Antigen specificity is unknown. Each single cDNA molecule received a unique molecular identifier. MiXCR, run by TCRdb on the 5' RACE reads, gives a single entry per CDR3 protein. This table holds approximately 26,000 distinct CDR3 sequences, around 4.5% found once. The TCR originated in an adult who was a healthcare worker with PCR-confirmed SARS-CoV-2 infection or an uninfected control (not recorded which). Input material: whole blood. V gene TRBV3-1 combines with J gene TRBJ1-6; D is perhaps TRBD1 (5 bases). This chain's CDR3 is CASSQAEGTGSPLHF. CDR3 nucleotide sequence: TGTGCCAGCAGCCAAGCAGAAGGGACGGGTTCACCCCTCCACTTT.